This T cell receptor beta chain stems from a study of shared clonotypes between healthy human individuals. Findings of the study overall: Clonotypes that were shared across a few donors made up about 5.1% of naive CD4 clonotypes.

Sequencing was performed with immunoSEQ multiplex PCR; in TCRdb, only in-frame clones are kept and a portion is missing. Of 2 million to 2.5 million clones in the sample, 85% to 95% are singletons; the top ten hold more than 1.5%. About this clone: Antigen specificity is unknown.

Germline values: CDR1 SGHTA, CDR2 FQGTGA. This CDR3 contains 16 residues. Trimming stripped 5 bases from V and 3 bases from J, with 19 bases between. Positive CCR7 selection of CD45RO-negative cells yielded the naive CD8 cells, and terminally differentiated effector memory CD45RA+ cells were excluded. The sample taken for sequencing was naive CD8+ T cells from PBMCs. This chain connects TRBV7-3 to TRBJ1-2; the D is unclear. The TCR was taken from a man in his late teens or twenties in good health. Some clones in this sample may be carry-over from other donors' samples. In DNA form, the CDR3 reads TGTGCCAGCAGCCCCCCCAGTACAGCGGACGACTATGGCTACACCTTC. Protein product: CASSPPSTADDYGYTF. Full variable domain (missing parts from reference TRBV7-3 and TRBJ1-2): GAGVSQTPSNKVTEKGKYVELRCDPISGHTALYWYRQSLGQGPEFLIYFQGTGAADDSGLPNDRFFAVRPEGSVSTLKIQRTERGDSAVYLCASSPPSTADDYGYTFGSGTRLTVV.